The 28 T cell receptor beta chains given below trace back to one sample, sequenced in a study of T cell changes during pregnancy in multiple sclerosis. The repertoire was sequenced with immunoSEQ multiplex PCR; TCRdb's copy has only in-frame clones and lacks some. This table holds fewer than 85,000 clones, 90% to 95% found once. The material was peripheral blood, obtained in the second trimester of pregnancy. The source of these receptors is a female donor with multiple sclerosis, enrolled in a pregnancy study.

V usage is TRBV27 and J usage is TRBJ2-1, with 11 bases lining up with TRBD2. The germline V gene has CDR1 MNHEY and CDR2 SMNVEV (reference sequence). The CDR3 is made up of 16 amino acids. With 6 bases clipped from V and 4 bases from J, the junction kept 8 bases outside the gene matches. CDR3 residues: CASRVAGGGMYNEQFF. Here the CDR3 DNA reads TGTGCCAGCAGGGTAGCGGGGGGGGGTATGTACAATGAGCAGTTCTTC.

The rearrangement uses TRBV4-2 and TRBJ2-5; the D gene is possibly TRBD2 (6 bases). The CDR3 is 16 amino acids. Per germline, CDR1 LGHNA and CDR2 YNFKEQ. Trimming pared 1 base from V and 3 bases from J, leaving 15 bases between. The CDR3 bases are TGTGCCAGCAGCCAAGCGGTTGCGCGGGGCAAAGAGACCCAGTACTTC. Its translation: CASSQAVARGKETQYF.

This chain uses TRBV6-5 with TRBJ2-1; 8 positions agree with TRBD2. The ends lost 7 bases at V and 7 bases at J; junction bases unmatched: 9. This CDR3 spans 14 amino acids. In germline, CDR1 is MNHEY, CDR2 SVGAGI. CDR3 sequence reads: CASNRGGSANEQFF. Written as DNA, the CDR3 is TGTGCCAGCAACCGGGGGGGGAGTGCAAATGAGCAGTTCTTC.

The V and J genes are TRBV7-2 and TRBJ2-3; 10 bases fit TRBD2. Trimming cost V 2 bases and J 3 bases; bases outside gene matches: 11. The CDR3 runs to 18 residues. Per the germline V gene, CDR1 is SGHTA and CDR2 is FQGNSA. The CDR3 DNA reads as TGTGCCAGCAGCTTAAACTTGGCTAGCGGGAGAGCGACAGATACGCAGTATTTT. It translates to CASSLNLASGRATDTQYF.

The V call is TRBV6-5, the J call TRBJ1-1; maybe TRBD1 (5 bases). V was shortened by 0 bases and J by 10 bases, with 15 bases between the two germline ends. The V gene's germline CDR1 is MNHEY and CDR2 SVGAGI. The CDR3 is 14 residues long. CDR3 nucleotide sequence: TGTGCCAGCAGTTACTCGAGCGGGACCGAGGGAGCTTTCTTT. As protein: CASSYSSGTEGAFF.

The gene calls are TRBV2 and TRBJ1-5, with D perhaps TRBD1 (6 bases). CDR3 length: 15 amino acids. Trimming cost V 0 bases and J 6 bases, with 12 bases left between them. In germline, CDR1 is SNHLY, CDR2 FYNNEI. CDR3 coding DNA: TGTGCCAGCAGTGAAGCGCTCAGGGGCGGTCAGCCCCAGCATTTT. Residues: CASSEALRGGQPQHF.

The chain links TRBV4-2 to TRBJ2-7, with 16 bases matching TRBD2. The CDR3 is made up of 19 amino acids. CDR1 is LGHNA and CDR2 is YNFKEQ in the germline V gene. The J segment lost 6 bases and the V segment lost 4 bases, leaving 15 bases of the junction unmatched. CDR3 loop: CASSPTTGTSGRVNPEQYF. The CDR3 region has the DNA TGTGCCAGCAGCCCAACGACCGGGACTAGCGGGAGGGTTAACCCCGAGCAGTACTTC.

CDR3 nucleotide sequence: TGTGCCAGCAGCTTGTGGGGAGGCATTCAGTACTTC. Translated, it gives CASSLWGGIQYF. This chain joins TRBV7-2 and TRBJ2-4, with TRBD2 as a possible D gene (6 bases). CDR1 SGHTA and CDR2 FQGNSA come from the germline V gene. This CDR3 comprises 12 residues. Deletions cut 3 bases from V and 9 bases from J, with 9 bases between.

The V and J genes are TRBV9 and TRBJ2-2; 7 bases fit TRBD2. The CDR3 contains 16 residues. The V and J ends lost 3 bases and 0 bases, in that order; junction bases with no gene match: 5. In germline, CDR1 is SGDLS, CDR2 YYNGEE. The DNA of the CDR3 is TGTGCCAGCAGCGCAGACGGACTAGCGAACACCGGGGAGCTGTTTTTT. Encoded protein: CASSADGLANTGELFF.

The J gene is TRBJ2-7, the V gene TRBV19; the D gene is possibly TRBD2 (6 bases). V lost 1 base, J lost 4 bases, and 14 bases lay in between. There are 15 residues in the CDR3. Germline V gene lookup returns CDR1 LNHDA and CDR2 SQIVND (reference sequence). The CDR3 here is CASSIGISGPYEQYF. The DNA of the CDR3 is TGTGCCAGTAGTATAGGGATTAGCGGACCTTACGAGCAGTACTTC. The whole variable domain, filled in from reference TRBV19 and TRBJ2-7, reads DGGITQSPKYLFRKEGQNVTLSCEQNLNHDAMYWYRQDPGQGLRLIYYSQIVNDFQKGDIAEGYSVSREKKESFPLTVTSAQKNPTAFYLCASSIGISGPYEQYFGPGTRLTVT.

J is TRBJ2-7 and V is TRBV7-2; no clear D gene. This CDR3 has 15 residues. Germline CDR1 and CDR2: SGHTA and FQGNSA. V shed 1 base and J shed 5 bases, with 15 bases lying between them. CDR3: CASSLVWSMPDEQYF. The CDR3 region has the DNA TGTGCCAGCAGCTTAGTGTGGAGTATGCCGGACGAGCAGTACTTC.

This CDR3 reads CASSSGLSGQPQHF. The CDR3 DNA is TGTGCCAGCAGCTCCGGACTTTCTGGGCAGCCCCAGCATTTT. The chain recombines TRBV5-4 with TRBJ1-5; D ambiguous. The CDR3 covers 14 residues. V was clipped by 3 bases and J by 7 bases, with 14 bases between them. From germline, CDR1 is SGHNT and CDR2 YYREEE (reference sequence).

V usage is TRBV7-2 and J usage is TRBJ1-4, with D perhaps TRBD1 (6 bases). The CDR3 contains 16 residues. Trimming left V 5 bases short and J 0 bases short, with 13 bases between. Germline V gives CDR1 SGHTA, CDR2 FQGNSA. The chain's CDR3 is CASSQQGTATNEKLFF. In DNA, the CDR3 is TGTGCCAGCAGCCAGCAGGGGACGGCAACTAATGAAAAACTGTTTTTT.

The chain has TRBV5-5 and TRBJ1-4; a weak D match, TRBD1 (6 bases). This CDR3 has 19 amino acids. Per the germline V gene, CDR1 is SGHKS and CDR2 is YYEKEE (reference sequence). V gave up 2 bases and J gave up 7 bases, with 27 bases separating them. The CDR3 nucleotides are TGTGCCAGCAGCTTCCATTCCGGGACACTCACCTCGTTTGGTGAAAAACTGTTTTTT. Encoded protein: CASSFHSGTLTSFGEKLFF.

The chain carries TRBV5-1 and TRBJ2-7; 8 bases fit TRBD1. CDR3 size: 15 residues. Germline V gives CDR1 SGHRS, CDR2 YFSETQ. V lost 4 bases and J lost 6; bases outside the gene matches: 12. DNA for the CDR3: TGCGCCAGCAGCATAGGAGGGACAGGAAAAAGCGAGCAGTACTTC. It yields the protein CASSIGGTGKSEQYF.

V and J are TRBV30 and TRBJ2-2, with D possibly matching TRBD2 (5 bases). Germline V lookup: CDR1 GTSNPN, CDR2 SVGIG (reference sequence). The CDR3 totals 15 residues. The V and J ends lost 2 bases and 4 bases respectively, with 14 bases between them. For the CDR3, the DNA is TGTGCCTGGAGTACGGGGAGCCGGGCCACCGGGGAGCTGTTTTTT. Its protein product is CAWSTGSRATGELFF.

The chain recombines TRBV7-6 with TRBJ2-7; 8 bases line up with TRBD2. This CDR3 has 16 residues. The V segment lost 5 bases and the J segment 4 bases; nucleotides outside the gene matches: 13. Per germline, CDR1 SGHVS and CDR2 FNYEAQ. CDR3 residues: CASSPGATSGAYEQYF. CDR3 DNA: TGTGCCAGCAGCCCCGGGGCTACTAGCGGAGCTTACGAGCAGTACTTC.

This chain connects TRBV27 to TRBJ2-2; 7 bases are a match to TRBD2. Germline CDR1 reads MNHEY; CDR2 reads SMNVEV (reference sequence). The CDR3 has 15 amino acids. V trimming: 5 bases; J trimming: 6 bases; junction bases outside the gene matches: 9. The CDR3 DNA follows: TGTGCCAGCAGTCGGACTAGTTTCAACGCCGGGGAGCTGTTTTTT. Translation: CASSRTSFNAGELFF.

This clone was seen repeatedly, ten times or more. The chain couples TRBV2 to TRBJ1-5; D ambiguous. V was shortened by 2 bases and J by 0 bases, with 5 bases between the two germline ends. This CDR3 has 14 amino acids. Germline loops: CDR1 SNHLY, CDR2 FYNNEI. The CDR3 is CASSEQISNQPQHF. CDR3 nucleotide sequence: TGTGCCAGCAGTGAACAAATTAGCAATCAGCCCCAGCATTTT.

The CDR3, as DNA: TGTGCCAGTAGTATTCAGGGGTTCAATGAGCAGTTCTTC. Amino acid sequence: CASSIQGFNEQFF. The chain uses TRBV19 and TRBJ2-1, with D possibly matching TRBD1 (6 bases). The CDR3 loop spans 13 amino acids. V was cut by 3 bases and J by 6 bases, with 9 bases left in between. Germline CDR1 reads LNHDA; CDR2 reads SQIVND (reference sequence).

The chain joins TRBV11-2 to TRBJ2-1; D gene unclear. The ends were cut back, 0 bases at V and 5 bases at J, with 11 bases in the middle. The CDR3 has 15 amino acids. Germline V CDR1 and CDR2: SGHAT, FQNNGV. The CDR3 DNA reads TGTGCCAGCAGCTTAGACCCGGGTACCAACAATGAGCAGTTCTTC. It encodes CASSLDPGTNNEQFF.

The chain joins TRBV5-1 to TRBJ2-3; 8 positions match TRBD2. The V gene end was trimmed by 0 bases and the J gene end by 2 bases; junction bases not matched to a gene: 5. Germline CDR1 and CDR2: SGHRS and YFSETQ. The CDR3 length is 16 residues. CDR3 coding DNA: TGCGCCAGCAGCTTGGCCGGTAGCGGGGCCACAGATACGCAGTATTTT. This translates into CASSLAGSGATDTQYF.

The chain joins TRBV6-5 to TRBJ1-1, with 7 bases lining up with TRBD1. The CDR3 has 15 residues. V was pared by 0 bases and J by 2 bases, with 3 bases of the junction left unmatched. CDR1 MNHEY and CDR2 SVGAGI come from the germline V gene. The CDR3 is CASSYSRQGNTEAFF. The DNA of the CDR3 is TGTGCCAGCAGTTACTCTAGACAGGGAAACACTGAAGCTTTCTTT.

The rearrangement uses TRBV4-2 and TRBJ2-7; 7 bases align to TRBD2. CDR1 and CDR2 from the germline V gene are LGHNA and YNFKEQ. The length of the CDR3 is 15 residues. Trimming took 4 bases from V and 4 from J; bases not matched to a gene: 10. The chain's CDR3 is CASSLDPGTMYEQYF. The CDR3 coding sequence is TGTGCCAGCAGCCTTGATCCCGGGACTATGTACGAGCAGTACTTC.

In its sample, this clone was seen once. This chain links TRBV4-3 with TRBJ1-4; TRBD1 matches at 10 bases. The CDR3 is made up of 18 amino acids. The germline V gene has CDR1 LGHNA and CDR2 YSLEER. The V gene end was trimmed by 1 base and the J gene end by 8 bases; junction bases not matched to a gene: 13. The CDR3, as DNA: TGCGCCAGCAGCCAAGGGTTCACCGGGACAGGGGTTAGGGAAAAACTGTTTTTT. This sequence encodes CASSQGFTGTGVREKLFF.

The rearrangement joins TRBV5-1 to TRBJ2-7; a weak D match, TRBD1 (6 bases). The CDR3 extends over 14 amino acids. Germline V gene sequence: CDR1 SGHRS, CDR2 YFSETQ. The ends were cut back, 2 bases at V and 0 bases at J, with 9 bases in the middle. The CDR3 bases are TGCGCCAGCAGCTTCGGACAGAGCTCCTACGAGCAGTACTTC. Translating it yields CASSFGQSSYEQYF.

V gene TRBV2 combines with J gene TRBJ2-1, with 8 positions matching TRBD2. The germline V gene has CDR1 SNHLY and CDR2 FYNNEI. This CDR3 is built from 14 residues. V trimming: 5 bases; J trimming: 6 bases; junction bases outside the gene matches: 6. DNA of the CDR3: TGTGCCAGCAGTAGGTCCGGGGGGGGCAATGAGCAGTTCTTC. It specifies CASSRSGGGNEQFF.

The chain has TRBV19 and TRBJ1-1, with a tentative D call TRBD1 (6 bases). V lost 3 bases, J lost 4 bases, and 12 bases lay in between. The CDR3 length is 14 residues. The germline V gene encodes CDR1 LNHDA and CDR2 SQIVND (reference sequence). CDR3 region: CASSMGAAGTEAFF. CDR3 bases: TGTGCCAGTAGTATGGGGGCGGCAGGCACTGAAGCTTTCTTT.